Presented here are 8 T cell receptor beta chains from one specimen sequenced in a study of Ad26.COV2.S vaccination and SARS-CoV-2 variants. Described treatment: roughly 18 received Ad26.COV2.S at low or high dose, single or two shots; roughly five received placebo; per-sample allocation not given. Sampling happened 63 days after the first vaccine or placebo injection. Profiled with immunoSEQ multiplex PCR; TCRdb holds only in-frame clones, not every one. The data contain hundreds of thousands of clones, 87% of them singletons. The starting material was peripheral blood, obtained in a trial of Ad26.COV2.S vaccine versus placebo. The origin of the receptors is a person aged 18-60 years who received the Ad26.COV2.S COVID-19 vaccine or a placebo.

V usage is TRBV7-9 and J usage is TRBJ1-2; no reliable D call. The CDR3 sequence is 15 residues long. V was cut by 4 bases and J by 4 bases, with 16 bases left in between. Germline CDR1 reads SEHNR; CDR2 reads FQNEAQ (reference sequence). The CDR3 DNA reads as TGTGCCAGCAGCTCTCTTTGGGGAGCCAGCTATGGCTACACCTTC. This translates into CASSSLWGASYGYTF.

J is TRBJ1-2 and V is TRBV7-2; tentatively, D is TRBD1 (5 bases). Germline values: CDR1 SGHTA, CDR2 FQGNSA. The CDR3 extends over 17 amino acids. The V end lost 2 bases, the J end lost 5 bases, and 21 bases lay between the germline ends. CDR3: CASSLREGQGMAYGYTF. CDR3 nucleotide sequence: TGTGCCAGCAGCTTAAGAGAGGGGCAGGGAATGGCGTATGGCTACACCTTC.

At least ten counts were recorded for this clone. The chain couples TRBV4-2 to TRBJ2-3; 10 bases are a match to TRBD2. The CDR3 is made up of 15 amino acids. Germline V gene data show CDR1 as LGHNA and CDR2 as YNFKEQ. The V segment lost 4 bases and the J segment 3 bases; nucleotides outside the gene matches: 4. The DNA for the CDR3 is TGTGCCAGCAGCCTACTAGCGGGGCATACAGATACGCAGTATTTT. This sequence encodes CASSLLAGHTDTQYF.

The chain has TRBV11-3 and TRBJ2-3; a weak D match, TRBD2 (6 bases). Trimming shortened V by 5 bases and J by 1 base, and 13 bases separated the two germline ends. CDR3 length: 15 amino acids. CDR1 and CDR2 from the germline V gene are SGHNT and YENEEA. The CDR3: CASSERREGTDTQYF. CDR3 DNA sequence: TGTGCCAGCAGCGAACGCAGGGAGGGCACAGATACGCAGTATTTT.

DNA for the CDR3: TGTGCCAGTAGTACGAGTGCACTCTATGGCTACACCTTC. It yields the protein CASSTSALYGYTF. V gene TRBV19 combines with J gene TRBJ1-2; no firm D call. The ends were cut back, 4 bases at V and 4 bases at J, with 10 bases in the middle. Germline V lookup: CDR1 LNHDA, CDR2 SQIVND (reference sequence). The CDR3 is 13 amino acids.

This clone was counted only a few times. The J gene is TRBJ2-7, the V gene TRBV7-2; 7 nucleotides line up with TRBD2. CDR1 SGHTA and CDR2 FQGNSA come from the germline V gene. CDR3 length: 14 amino acids. Unmatched junction bases numbered 7, after V lost 4 bases and J lost 4 bases. CDR3 in amino acids: CASSSWTSVYEQYF. CDR3 nucleotides: TGTGCCAGCAGCTCCTGGACTAGTGTATACGAGCAGTACTTC.

The V and J genes are TRBV5-1 and TRBJ1-2; D gene ambiguous. There are 12 residues in the CDR3. Germline CDR1 and CDR2: SGHRS and YFSETQ. The ends were cut back, 10 bases at V and 4 bases at J, with 14 bases in the middle. The CDR3: CAGVQVFYGYTF. CDR3 sequence (DNA): TGCGCCGGGGTCCAGGTTTTCTATGGCTACACCTTC.

The V call is TRBV10-3, the J call TRBJ1-5; D is undetermined. CDR1 and CDR2 from the germline V gene are ENHRY and SYGVKD. Trimming pared 0 bases from V and 6 bases from J, leaving 6 bases between. This CDR3 contains 13 residues. CDR3 residues: CAISESVSQPQHF. The CDR3 nucleotides are TGTGCCATCAGTGAGTCTGTCTCTCAGCCCCAGCATTTT.